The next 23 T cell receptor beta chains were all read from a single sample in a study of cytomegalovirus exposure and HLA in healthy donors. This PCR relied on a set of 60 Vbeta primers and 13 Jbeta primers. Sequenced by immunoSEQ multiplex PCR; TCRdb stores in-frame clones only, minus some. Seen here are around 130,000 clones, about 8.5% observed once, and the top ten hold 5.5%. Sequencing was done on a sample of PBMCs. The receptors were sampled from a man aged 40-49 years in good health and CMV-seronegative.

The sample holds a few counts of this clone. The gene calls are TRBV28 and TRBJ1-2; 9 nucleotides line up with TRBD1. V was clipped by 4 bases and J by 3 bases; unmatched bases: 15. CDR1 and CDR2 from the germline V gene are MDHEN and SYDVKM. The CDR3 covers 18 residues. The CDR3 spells CASSSPEGTGLSDYGYTF. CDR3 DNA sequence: TGTGCCAGCAGTTCCCCGGAGGGGACAGGGCTGAGCGACTATGGCTACACCTTC.

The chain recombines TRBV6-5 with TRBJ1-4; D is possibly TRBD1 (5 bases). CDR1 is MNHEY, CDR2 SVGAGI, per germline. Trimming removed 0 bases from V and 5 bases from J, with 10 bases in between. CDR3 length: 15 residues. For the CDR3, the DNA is TGTGCCAGCAGTTACTCGACGGGGGGAAATGAAAAACTGTTTTTT. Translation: CASSYSTGGNEKLFF.

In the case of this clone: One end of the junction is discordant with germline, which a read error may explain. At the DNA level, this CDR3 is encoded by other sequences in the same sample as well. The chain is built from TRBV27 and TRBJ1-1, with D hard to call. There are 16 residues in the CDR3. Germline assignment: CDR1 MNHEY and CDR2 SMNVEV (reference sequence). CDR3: CASSLPAPFVDTEAFF. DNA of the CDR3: TGTGCCAGCAGTTTACCCGCTCCGTTTGTAGACACCGAAGCTTTCTTT.

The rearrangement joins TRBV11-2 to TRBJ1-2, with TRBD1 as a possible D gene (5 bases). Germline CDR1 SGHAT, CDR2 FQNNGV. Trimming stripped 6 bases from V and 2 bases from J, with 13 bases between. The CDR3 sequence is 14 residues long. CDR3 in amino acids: CASRGGTGNYGYTF. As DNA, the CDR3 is TGTGCCAGCAGGGGCGGGACGGGGAACTATGGCTACACCTTC.

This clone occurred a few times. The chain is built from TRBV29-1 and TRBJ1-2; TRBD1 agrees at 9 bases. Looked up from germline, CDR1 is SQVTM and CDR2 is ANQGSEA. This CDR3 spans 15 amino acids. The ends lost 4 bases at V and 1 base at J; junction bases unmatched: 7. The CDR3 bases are TGCAGCGTTGTAGTACCGACAGGGGGTAACTATGGCTACACCTTC. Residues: CSVVVPTGGNYGYTF. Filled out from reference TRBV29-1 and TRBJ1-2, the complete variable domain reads SAVISQKPSRDICQRGTSLTIQCQVDSQVTMMFWYRQQPGQSLTLIATANQGSEATYESGFVIDKFPISRPNLTFSTLTVSNMSPEDSSIYLCSVVVPTGGNYGYTFGSGTRLTVV.

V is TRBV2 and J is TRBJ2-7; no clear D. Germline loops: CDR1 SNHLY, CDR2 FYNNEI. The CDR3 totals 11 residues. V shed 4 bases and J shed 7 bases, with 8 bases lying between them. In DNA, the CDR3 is TGTGCCAGCAGTGTCTCTAGAGAGCAGTACTTC. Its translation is CASSVSREQYF.

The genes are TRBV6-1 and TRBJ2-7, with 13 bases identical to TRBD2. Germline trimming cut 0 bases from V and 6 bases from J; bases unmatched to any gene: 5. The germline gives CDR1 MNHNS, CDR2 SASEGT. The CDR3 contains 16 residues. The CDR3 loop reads CASSEAGGLAGVEQYF. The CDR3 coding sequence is TGTGCCAGCAGTGAAGCGGGAGGACTAGCGGGGGTCGAGCAGTACTTC.

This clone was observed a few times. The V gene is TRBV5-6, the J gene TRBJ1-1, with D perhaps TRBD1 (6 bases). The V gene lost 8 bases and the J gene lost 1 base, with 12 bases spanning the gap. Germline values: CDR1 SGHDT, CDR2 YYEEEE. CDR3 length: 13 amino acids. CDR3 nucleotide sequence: TGTGCCAGTAGGGGGTCGGGGAACACTGAAGCTTTCTTT. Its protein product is CASRGSGNTEAFF. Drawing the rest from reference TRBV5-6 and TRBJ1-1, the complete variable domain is DAGVTQSPTHLIKTRGQQVTLRCSPKSGHDTVSWYQQALGQGPQFIFQYYEEEERQRGNFPDRFSGHQFPNYSSELNVNALLLGDSALYLCASRGSGNTEAFFGQGTRLTVV.

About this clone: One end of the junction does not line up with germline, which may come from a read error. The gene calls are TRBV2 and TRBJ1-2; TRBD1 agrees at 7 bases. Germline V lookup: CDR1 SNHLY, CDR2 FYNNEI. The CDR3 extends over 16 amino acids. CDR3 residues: CASSPEVGTAPLGYPF. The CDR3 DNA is TGTGCCAGCAGCCCCGAGGTCGGGACAGCGCCCCTGGGCTACCCCTTC.

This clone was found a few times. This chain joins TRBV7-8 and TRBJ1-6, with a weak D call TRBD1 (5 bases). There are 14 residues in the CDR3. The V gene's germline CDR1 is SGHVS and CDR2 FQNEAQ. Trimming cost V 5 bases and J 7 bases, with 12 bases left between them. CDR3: CASSPWGENSPLHF. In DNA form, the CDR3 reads TGTGCCAGCAGCCCTTGGGGGGAGAATTCACCCCTCCACTTT. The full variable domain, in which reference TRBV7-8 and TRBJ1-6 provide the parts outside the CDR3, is GAGVSQSPRYKVAKRGQDVALRCDPISGHVSLFWYQQALGQGPEFLTYFQNEAQLDKSGLPSDRFFAERPEGSVSTLKIQRTQQEDSAVYLCASSPWGENSPLHFGNGTRLTVT.

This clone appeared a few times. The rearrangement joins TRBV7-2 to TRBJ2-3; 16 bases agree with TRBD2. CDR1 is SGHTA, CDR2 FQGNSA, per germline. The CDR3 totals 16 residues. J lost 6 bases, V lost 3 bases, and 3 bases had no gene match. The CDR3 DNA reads TGTGCCAGCAGCTTGGGGACTAGCGGGGGGGGTGATACGCAGTATTTT. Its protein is CASSLGTSGGGDTQYF.

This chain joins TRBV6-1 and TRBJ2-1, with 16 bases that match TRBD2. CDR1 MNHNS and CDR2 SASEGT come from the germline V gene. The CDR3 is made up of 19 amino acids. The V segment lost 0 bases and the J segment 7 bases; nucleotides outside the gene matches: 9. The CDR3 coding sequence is TGTGCCAGCAGTGAAGCGTGGGGACTAGCGGGGGGGCGGGTGAATGAGCAGTTCTTC. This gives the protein CASSEAWGLAGGRVNEQFF.

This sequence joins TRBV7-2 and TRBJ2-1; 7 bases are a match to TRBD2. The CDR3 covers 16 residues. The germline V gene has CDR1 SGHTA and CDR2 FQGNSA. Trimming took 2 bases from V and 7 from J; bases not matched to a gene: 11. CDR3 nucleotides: TGTGCCAGCAGCTTAAGGGACTACCGAGCGGTTAATGAGCAGTTCTTC. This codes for CASSLRDYRAVNEQFF.

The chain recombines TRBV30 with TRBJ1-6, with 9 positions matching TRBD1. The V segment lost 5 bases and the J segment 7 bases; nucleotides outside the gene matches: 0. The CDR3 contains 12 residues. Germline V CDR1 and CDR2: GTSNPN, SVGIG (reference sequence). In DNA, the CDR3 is TGTGCCTGGGGACAGGGGAATTCACCCCTCCACTTT. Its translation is CAWGQGNSPLHF. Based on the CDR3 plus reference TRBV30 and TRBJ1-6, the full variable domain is SQTIHQWPATLVQPVGSPLSLECTVEGTSNPNLYWYRQAAGRGLQLLFYSVGIGQISSEVPQNLSASRPQDRQFILSSKKLLLSDSGFYLCAWGQGNSPLHFGNGTRLTVT.

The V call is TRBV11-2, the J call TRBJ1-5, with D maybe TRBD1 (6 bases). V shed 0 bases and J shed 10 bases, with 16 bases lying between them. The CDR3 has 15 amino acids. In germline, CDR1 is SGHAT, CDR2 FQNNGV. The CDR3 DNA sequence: TGTGCCAGCAGCTTAGAAGGCAGGGGCATCGATCCCCAGCATTTT. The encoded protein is CASSLEGRGIDPQHF.

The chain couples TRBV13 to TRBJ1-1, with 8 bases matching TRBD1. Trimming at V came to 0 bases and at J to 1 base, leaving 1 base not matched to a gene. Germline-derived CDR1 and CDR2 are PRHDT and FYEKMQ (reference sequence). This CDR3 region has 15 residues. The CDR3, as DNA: TGTGCCAGCAGCTTAGGGGACAGGGCGAACACTGAAGCTTTCTTT. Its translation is CASSLGDRANTEAFF.

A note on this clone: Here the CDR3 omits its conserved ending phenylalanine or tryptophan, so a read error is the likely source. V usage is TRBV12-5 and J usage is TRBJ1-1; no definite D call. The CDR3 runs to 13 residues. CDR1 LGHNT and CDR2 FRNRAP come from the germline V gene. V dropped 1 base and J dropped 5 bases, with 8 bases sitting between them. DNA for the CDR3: TGTGCTAGTGGTTTGGACGGGAAAACTGAAGCTTTCTTG. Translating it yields CASGLDGKTEAFL.

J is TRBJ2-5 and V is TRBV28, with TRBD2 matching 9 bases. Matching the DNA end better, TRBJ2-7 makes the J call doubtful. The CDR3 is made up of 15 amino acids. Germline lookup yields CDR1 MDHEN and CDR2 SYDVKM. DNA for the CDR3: TGTGCCAGCAGTTCCACGGGACTAGCCCTATACGAGCAGTACTTC. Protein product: CASSSTGLALYEQYF.

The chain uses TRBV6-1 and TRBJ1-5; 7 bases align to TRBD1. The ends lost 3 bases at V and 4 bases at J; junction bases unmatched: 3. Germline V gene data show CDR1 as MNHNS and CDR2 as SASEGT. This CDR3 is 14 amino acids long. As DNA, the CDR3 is TGTGCCAGCAGTGAGGGGACAGAGAATCAGCCCCAGCATTTT. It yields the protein CASSEGTENQPQHF.

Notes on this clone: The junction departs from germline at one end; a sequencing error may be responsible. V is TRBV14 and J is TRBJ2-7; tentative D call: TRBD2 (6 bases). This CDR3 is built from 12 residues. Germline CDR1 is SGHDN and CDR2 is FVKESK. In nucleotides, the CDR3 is TGTGCCAGCAGCCAAGGCGGGACCGGGACCCACTTC. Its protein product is CASSQGGTGTHF.

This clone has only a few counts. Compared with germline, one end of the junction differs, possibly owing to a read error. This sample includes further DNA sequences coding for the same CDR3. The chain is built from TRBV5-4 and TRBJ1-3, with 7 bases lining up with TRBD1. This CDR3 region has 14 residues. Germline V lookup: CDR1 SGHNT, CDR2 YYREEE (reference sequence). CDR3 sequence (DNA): TGTGCTAGCAGCACCCGGACAGGAGGAAACACCATATATTTT. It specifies CASSTRTGGNTIYF.

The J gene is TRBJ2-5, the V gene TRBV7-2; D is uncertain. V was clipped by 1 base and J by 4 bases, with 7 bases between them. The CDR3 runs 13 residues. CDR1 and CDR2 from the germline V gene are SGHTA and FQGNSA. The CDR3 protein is CASSLVQLETQYF. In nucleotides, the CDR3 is TGTGCCAGCAGCTTAGTTCAACTAGAGACCCAGTACTTC.

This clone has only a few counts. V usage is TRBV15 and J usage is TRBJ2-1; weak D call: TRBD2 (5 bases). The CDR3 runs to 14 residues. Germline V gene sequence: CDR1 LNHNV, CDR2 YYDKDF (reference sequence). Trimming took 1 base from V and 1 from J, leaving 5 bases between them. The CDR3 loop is CATSRAGSYNEQFF. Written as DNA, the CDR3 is TGTGCCACCAGCAGAGCGGGGTCCTACAATGAGCAGTTCTTC.